The 4 T cell receptor beta chains in this list originate from one sample, sequenced in a study of blood T cell repertoires in COVID-19. Assay: immunoSEQ multiplex PCR; the TCRdb copy retains only in-frame clones and omits some. The sample records 200,000 to 250,000 clones, around 84% being singletons. Sequencing was performed on peripheral blood. The receptor source for this set is a man aged 25-45 years with active or convalescent COVID-19.

The chain combines TRBV19 with TRBJ2-1; 11 bases match TRBD2. Germline V gives CDR1 LNHDA, CDR2 SQIVND (reference sequence). This CDR3 comprises 17 residues. V shed 3 bases, J shed 6 bases, and the junction held 10 bases outside the gene matches. The CDR3 reads CASSISYSGRAFNEQFF. Written as DNA, the CDR3 is TGTGCCAGTAGTATCTCCTATAGCGGGAGGGCATTCAATGAGCAGTTCTTC.

This clone was seen a single time. The chain joins TRBV27 to TRBJ1-6; perhaps TRBD1 as D (5 bases). From germline, CDR1 is MNHEY and CDR2 SMNVEV (reference sequence). Trimming stripped 4 bases from V and 10 bases from J, with 8 bases between. The CDR3 is 12 residues long. The CDR3 bases are TGTGCCAGCAGTTCATACAGGTCACCCCTCCACTTT. This sequence encodes CASSSYRSPLHF.

The V gene is TRBV19, the J gene TRBJ1-1; D is possibly TRBD1 (5 bases). The V gene's germline CDR1 is LNHDA and CDR2 SQIVND (reference sequence). Trimming took off 2 bases at V and 3 bases at J, with 7 bases between the two ends. The CDR3 totals 13 residues. The chain's CDR3 is CASSIWGDTEAFF. DNA for the CDR3: TGTGCCAGTAGTATATGGGGGGACACTGAAGCTTTCTTT.

This chain connects TRBV11-2 to TRBJ1-1; 7 bases match TRBD1. With 3 bases clipped from V and 8 bases from J, the junction kept 6 bases outside the gene matches. Germline loops: CDR1 SGHAT, CDR2 FQNNGV. The CDR3 has 13 amino acids. CDR3 in amino acids: CASSLVRGQEAFF. As DNA, the CDR3 is TGTGCCAGCAGCTTGGTTAGGGGACAGGAAGCTTTCTTT.